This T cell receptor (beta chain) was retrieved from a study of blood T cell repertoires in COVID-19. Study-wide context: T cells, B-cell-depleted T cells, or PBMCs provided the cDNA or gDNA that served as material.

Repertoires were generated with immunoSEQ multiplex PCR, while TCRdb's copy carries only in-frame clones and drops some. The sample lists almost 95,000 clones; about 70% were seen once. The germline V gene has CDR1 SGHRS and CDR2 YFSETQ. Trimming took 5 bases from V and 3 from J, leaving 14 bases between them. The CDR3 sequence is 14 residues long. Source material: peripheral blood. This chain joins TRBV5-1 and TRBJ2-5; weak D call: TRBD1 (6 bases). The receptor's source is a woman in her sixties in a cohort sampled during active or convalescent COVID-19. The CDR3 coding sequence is TGCGCCAGCAGGGCCTTGAACAGGGAAGAGACCCAGTACTTC. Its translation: CASRALNREETQYF.